What follows are 24 T cell receptor beta chains derived from one specimen sequenced in a study of human T cells and chemical hapten exposure. Noted time point: patch test 1, 2 weeks after DPC sensitization. The treatment is: therapeutic diphenylcyclopropenone sensitization with weekly scalp DPC. TCRdb called the RACE reads again in MiXCR, with one record for every CDR3 protein. This table holds about 380,000 distinct CDR3 sequences, 4.8% found once. The sequencing used whole blood, collected in connection with sensitization to the hapten diphenylcyclopropenone (DPC). All receptors derive from a woman aged 50 to 60 with alopecia areata. Some clones in this sample may be carry-over from other donors' samples.

This clonotype was detected a few times. The gene calls are TRBV7-8 and TRBJ2-5, with D perhaps TRBD2 (5 bases). This CDR3 region has 15 residues. Germline CDR1 SGHVS, CDR2 FQNEAQ. Trimming shortened V by 2 bases and J by 5 bases, and 15 bases separated the two germline ends. The CDR3 sequence is CASSLRRARRETQYF. The CDR3 region has the DNA TGTGCCAGCAGCTTAAGGCGGGCCCGGCGGGAGACCCAGTACTTC.

The table lists this clonotype with a few counts. The rearrangement links TRBV15 to TRBJ1-1; 7 bases line up with TRBD1. The germline V gene has CDR1 LNHNV and CDR2 YYDKDF (reference sequence). V was clipped by 2 bases and J by 0 bases; unmatched bases: 12. There are 18 residues in the CDR3. The DNA of the CDR3 is TGTGCCACCAGCAGACACCCTGACAGGGCGGCAATGAACACTGAAGCTTTCTTT. This gives the protein CATSRHPDRAAMNTEAFF. The full variable domain, rest sourced from reference TRBV15 and TRBJ1-1, is DAMVIQNPRYQVTQFGKPVTLSCSQTLNHNVMYWYQQKSSQAPKLLFHYYDKDFNNEADTPDNFQSRRPNTSFCFLDIRSPGLGDTAMYLCATSRHPDRAAMNTEAFFGQGTRLTVV.

Ten or more counts support this clonotype. The chain recombines TRBV20-1 with TRBJ2-7; tentative D call: TRBD2 (6 bases). Trimming removed 0 bases from V and 9 bases from J, with 6 bases in between. CDR3 length: 10 residues. Per the germline V gene, CDR1 is DFQATT and CDR2 is SNEGSKA (reference sequence). CDR3 region: CSAREEGQYF. The CDR3 DNA reads as TGCAGTGCTAGAGAGGAGGGGCAGTACTTC.

This clonotype was recorded many times. J is TRBJ2-1 and V is TRBV5-1; D not certain. Germline assignment: CDR1 SGHRS and CDR2 YFSETQ. The CDR3 is 13 amino acids. V was trimmed by 0 bases and J by 10 bases, leaving 11 bases between them. CDR3 residues: CASSLEGRFEQFF. In nucleotides, the CDR3 is TGCGCCAGCAGCTTGGAAGGTCGGTTCGAGCAGTTCTTC.

This clonotype appeared many times. CDR3 amino acids: CASSLGVLTHYEQYF. DNA for the CDR3: TGTGCCAGCAGCTTAGGGGTGTTGACCCACTACGAGCAGTACTTC. The gene calls are TRBV7-9 and TRBJ2-7; D is unclear. V shed 1 base and J shed 3 bases, with 13 bases lying between them. The germline CDR1 and CDR2 sequences are SEHNR and FQNEAQ (reference sequence). This CDR3 has 15 residues.

This clonotype was picked up a small number of times. The CDR3 region has the DNA TGCAGTGCCAGGACTAGCGGGAGGGTAGCGGGCGAGCAGTACTTC. Protein sequence: CSARTSGRVAGEQYF. This chain links TRBV20-1 with TRBJ2-7; TRBD2 matches 15 bases. Germline values: CDR1 DFQATT, CDR2 SNEGSKA (reference sequence). V lost 6 bases to trimming and J lost 6 bases; unmatched junction nucleotides: 9. This CDR3 contains 15 residues.

This sequence joins TRBV28 and TRBJ1-1; 7 bases are shared with TRBD1. CDR1 MDHEN and CDR2 SYDVKM come from the germline V gene. J gave up 4 bases and V 2 bases, and 4 bases lay outside the gene matches. The CDR3 covers 14 residues. The CDR3 nucleotides are TGTGCCAGCAGTTTAAGAGGGGGCCGCACTGAAGCTTTCTTT. Translation gives CASSLRGGRTEAFF.

This clonotype was seen ten or more times. The chain has TRBV24-1 and TRBJ2-3, with 8 bases fitting TRBD2. This CDR3 region has 16 residues. V lost 0 bases and J lost 2; bases outside the gene matches: 3. Germline V CDR1 and CDR2: KGHDR, SFDVKD. CDR3 in amino acids: CATSDLTSGFTDTQYF. As DNA, the CDR3 is TGTGCCACCAGTGATTTGACTAGCGGATTCACAGATACGCAGTATTTT.

There are a few counts of this clonotype. With a much larger clone just one base away, this may be a read error. The chain carries TRBV20-1 and TRBJ1-1; D call uncertain. V was clipped by 2 bases and J by 0 bases, with 7 bases between them. Germline loops: CDR1 DFQATT, CDR2 SNEGSKA (reference sequence). The CDR3 has 13 amino acids. The CDR3 DNA follows: TGCAGTGCTAGATGGACGGTGAACACTGAAGCTTTCTTT. It yields the protein CSARWTVNTEAFF.

This clonotype was seen at least ten times. The V gene is TRBV18, the J gene TRBJ1-1; possibly TRBD1 for D (5 bases). With 2 bases removed from V and 7 bases from J, the gap between germline ends came to 8 bases. This CDR3 has 12 residues. Germline values: CDR1 KGHSH, CDR2 LQKENI. The CDR3 DNA sequence: TGTGCCAGCTCACCAACGGGGGGTGAAGCTTTCTTT. The encoded protein is CASSPTGGEAFF.

About this clonotype itself: A much larger clone sits a single nucleotide away, making a read error possible. The CDR3, as DNA: TGCAGCGTTGAAGATGGAGTACGTTCCTCTGGGGCCAACGTCCTGACTTTC. This gives the protein CSVEDGVRSSGANVLTF. This sequence joins TRBV29-1 and TRBJ2-6; D is unresolved. The V gene's germline CDR1 is SQVTM and CDR2 ANQGSEA. V shed 0 bases and J shed 0 bases, with 12 bases lying between them. The CDR3 extends over 17 amino acids.

This clonotype was seen more than once but under ten times. This chain joins TRBV12-3 or TRBV12-4 and TRBJ2-5; 9 nucleotides match TRBD1. There are 14 residues in the CDR3. Unmatched junction bases numbered 5, after V lost 5 bases and J lost 4 bases. The CDR3 is CASSATTGGETQYF. DNA of the CDR3: TGTGCCAGCAGTGCTACGACAGGGGGAGAGACCCAGTACTTC.

This clonotype was counted ten times or more. This chain joins TRBV20-1 and TRBJ2-1; 15 nucleotides line up with TRBD2. The length of the CDR3 is 17 residues. Unmatched junction bases numbered 10, after V lost 6 bases and J lost 4 bases. Germline CDR1 DFQATT, CDR2 SNEGSKA (reference sequence). The chain's CDR3 is CSAPGTSGRPSYNEQFF. CDR3 bases: TGCAGTGCGCCCGGGACTAGCGGGAGGCCAAGTTACAATGAGCAGTTCTTC.

This clonotype was seen ten or more times. V is TRBV12-3 or TRBV12-4 and J is TRBJ2-7; TRBD2 aligns across 7 bases. This CDR3 has 15 amino acids. Trimming cost V 2 bases and J 0 bases; bases outside gene matches: 4. The CDR3 is CASSLMGGPSYEQYF. CDR3 bases: TGTGCCAGCAGTTTAATGGGAGGGCCCTCCTACGAGCAGTACTTC.

The chain recombines TRBV5-4 with TRBJ2-3; 8 nucleotides match TRBD2. Trimming cost V 0 bases and J 1 base; bases outside gene matches: 4. There are 16 residues in the CDR3. Germline CDR1 is SGHNT and CDR2 is YYREEE (reference sequence). DNA of the CDR3: TGTGCCAGCAGCTTGGAGGGGGGACTAGGCACAGATACGCAGTATTTT. This translates into CASSLEGGLGTDTQYF.

Many counts were recorded for this clonotype. This rearrangement joins TRBV7-9 to TRBJ2-3; D perhaps matches TRBD2 (6 bases). The CDR3 consists of 15 residues. Per germline, CDR1 SEHNR and CDR2 FQNEAQ (reference sequence). The V end was cut by 5 bases, the J end by 6 bases, with 18 bases between. The CDR3 loop is CASSPASGLLDTQYF. The CDR3 DNA follows: TGTGCCAGCAGCCCGGCCAGCGGGCTCCTGGATACGCAGTATTTT.

This clonotype was observed many times. V usage is TRBV20-1 and J usage is TRBJ1-1; perhaps TRBD1 as D (6 bases). Looked up from germline, CDR1 is DFQATT and CDR2 is SNEGSKA (reference sequence). The CDR3 has 10 amino acids. V gave up 5 bases and J gave up 11 bases, with 12 bases separating them. The DNA for the CDR3 is TGCAGTGCTTTCTACAGGGAGGCTTTCTTT. This encodes CSAFYREAFF.

The chain's CDR3 is CASSLDPAGTGGIGYTF. The CDR3 DNA follows: TGTGCCAGCAGTTTAGACCCTGCCGGGACAGGGGGAATTGGCTACACCTTC. The chain recombines TRBV27 with TRBJ1-2, with TRBD1 matching 11 bases. V shed 2 bases, J shed 7 bases, and the junction held 12 bases outside the gene matches. CDR3 size: 17 residues. Germline V gene lookup returns CDR1 MNHEY and CDR2 SMNVEV (reference sequence).

This clonotype was picked up a small number of times. This chain connects TRBV5-1 to TRBJ2-1; maybe TRBD2 (5 bases). V was pared by 4 bases and J by 4 bases, with 15 bases between. The V gene's germline CDR1 is SGHRS and CDR2 YFSETQ. The CDR3 has 15 amino acids. The CDR3 DNA reads TGCGCCAGCAGCCCATCGCCCGGGGTTTACAATGAGCAGTTCTTC. The encoded protein is CASSPSPGVYNEQFF. The variable domain in full, completed from reference TRBV5-1 and TRBJ2-1, reads KAGVTQTPRYLIKTRGQQVTLSCSPISGHRSVSWYQQTPGQGLQFLFEYFSETQRNKGNFPGRFSGRQFSNSRSEMNVSTLELGDSALYLCASSPSPGVYNEQFFGPGTRLTVL.

This clonotype was seen repeatedly, ten times or more. This chain joins TRBV27 and TRBJ1-2; 7 positions agree with TRBD1. The CDR3 is 15 residues long. Looked up from germline, CDR1 is MNHEY and CDR2 is SMNVEV (reference sequence). V was clipped by 0 bases and J by 4 bases; unmatched bases: 5. Written as DNA, the CDR3 is TGTGCCAGCAGTTTATCCAGGGGGAGCCCCTATGGCTACACCTTC. This encodes CASSLSRGSPYGYTF.

This clonotype was counted at least ten times. The chain uses TRBV29-1 and TRBJ1-1; a weak D match, TRBD1 (5 bases). Trimming removed 2 bases at V and 0 bases at J, with 10 bases between. The CDR3 has 14 residues. CDR1 and CDR2 (germline): SQVTM, ANQGSEA. In DNA, the CDR3 is TGCAGCGTTGAAAGGGGAGGGATGAACACTGAAGCTTTCTTT. Protein: CSVERGGMNTEAFF. The full variable domain, completed using reference TRBV29-1 and TRBJ1-1, is SAVISQKPSRDICQRGTSLTIQCQVDSQVTMMFWYRQQPGQSLTLIATANQGSEATYESGFVIDKFPISRPNLTFSTLTVSNMSPEDSSIYLCSVERGGMNTEAFFGQGTRLTVV.

The chain recombines TRBV12-3 or TRBV12-4 with TRBJ2-7; 10 nucleotides line up with TRBD1. After removal of 5 bases from V and 4 bases from J, the junction contained 8 bases not matched to a gene. This CDR3 is 15 amino acids long. The DNA of the CDR3 is TGTGCCAGCAGTGCCCCGACAGGGGGCCAGTACGAGCAGTACTTC. Protein sequence: CASSAPTGGQYEQYF.

This clonotype occurred many times. The V and J genes are TRBV6-5 and TRBJ2-7; 7 nucleotides line up with TRBD2. V trimming: 6 bases; J trimming: 2 bases; junction bases outside the gene matches: 4. The CDR3 has 13 residues. In germline, CDR1 is MNHEY, CDR2 SVGAGI. DNA of the CDR3: TGTGCCAGCAGATCCAGCGGGGCCTACGAGCAGTACTTC. Protein: CASRSSGAYEQYF.

The chain's CDR3 is CASSAHGHGTSYNEQFF. In nucleotides, the CDR3 is TGTGCCAGCAGCGCTCACGGCCATGGAACCAGCTACAATGAGCAGTTCTTC. The chain is built from TRBV7-2 and TRBJ2-1; D remains unclear. Germline lookup yields CDR1 SGHTA and CDR2 FQGNSA. V was cut by 5 bases and J by 3 bases, with 20 bases left in between. CDR3 size: 17 residues.